This T cell receptor (beta chain) was sequenced during a study of CD8 T cells in ankylosing spondylitis. One entry per CDR3 protein results from TCRdb running MiXCR on the 5' RACE reads. The sample carries approximately 260,000 distinct CDR3 sequences, 15% to 20% recorded once. This clonotype appeared a few times. The V end was cut by 7 bases, the J end by 12 bases, with 13 bases between. The CDR3 contains 12 residues. The clonotype comes from a male donor with ankylosing spondylitis or in good health (not recorded which). The sequencing sample was made of blood, either unsorted or a sorted T cell fraction (not recorded which). This rearrangement joins TRBV12-3 or TRBV12-4 to TRBJ2-6; perhaps TRBD2 as D (6 bases). The CDR3 protein is CASMTSSTVLTF. For the CDR3, the DNA is TGTGCCAGCATGACTAGTTCTACCGTCCTGACTTTC.